Each of the 3 T cell receptor beta chains below was sequenced from the same sample in a study of T-cell reconstitution after alpha-beta-depleted transplantation in children. Preparation of the TCRbeta library involved a method that used unique molecular identifiers. Using its own MiXCR run on the PCR reads, TCRdb lists one record per CDR3 protein. The sample includes 600,000 to 700,000 distinct CDR3 sequences, roughly 17% of them seen just once. Specimen: PBMCs from the stem cell graft donor, collected from the stem cell graft. The source is a human donor who donated a stem cell graft to a child with acute myeloid leukemia.

The rearrangement joins TRBV7-9 to TRBJ2-5, with TRBD1 matching over 7 bases. This CDR3 is 14 amino acids long. CDR1 and CDR2 from the germline V gene are SEHNR and FQNEAQ (reference sequence). Unmatched junction bases numbered 4, after V lost 1 base and J lost 5 bases. The CDR3 DNA reads TGTGCCAGCAGCTTAGTAGAAGGGGGCGAGACCCAGTACTTC. This translates into CASSLVEGGETQYF.

The genes are TRBV18 and TRBJ2-1, with 8 bases fitting TRBD1. Germline V gene lookup returns CDR1 KGHSH and CDR2 LQKENI. Trimming at V came to 9 bases and at J to 10 bases, leaving 11 bases not matched to a gene. The CDR3 is 13 residues long. This CDR3 is CASHPGQVVEQFF. CDR3 bases: TGTGCCAGTCACCCGGGACAGGTAGTAGAGCAGTTCTTC.

The table lists this clonotype with a few counts. This sequence joins TRBV20-1 and TRBJ1-1; 7 bases map to TRBD1. This CDR3 comprises 15 residues. V was clipped by 6 bases and J by 5 bases; unmatched bases: 15. Germline V lookup: CDR1 DFQATT, CDR2 SNEGSKA (reference sequence). The CDR3 loop reads CSATRRGGTGTEAFF. CDR3 nucleotides: TGCAGTGCAACCCGCAGGGGGGGCACTGGGACTGAAGCTTTCTTT.